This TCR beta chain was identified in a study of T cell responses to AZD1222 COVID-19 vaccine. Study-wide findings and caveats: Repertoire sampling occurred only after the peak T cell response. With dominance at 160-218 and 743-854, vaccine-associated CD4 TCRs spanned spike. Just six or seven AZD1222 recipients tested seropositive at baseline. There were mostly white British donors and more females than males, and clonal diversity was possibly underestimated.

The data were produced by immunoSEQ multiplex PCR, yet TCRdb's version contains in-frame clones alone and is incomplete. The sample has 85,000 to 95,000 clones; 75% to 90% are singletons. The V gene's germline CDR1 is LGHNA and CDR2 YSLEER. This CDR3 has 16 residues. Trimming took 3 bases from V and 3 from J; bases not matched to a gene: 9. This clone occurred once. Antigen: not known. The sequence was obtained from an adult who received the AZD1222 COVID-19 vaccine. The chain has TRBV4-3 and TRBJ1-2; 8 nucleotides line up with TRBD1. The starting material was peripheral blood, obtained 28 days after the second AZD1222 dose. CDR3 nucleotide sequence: TGCGCCAGCAGCCAGGACCGGACAGGGTTCGACTATGGCTACACCTTC. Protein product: CASSQDRTGFDYGYTF.